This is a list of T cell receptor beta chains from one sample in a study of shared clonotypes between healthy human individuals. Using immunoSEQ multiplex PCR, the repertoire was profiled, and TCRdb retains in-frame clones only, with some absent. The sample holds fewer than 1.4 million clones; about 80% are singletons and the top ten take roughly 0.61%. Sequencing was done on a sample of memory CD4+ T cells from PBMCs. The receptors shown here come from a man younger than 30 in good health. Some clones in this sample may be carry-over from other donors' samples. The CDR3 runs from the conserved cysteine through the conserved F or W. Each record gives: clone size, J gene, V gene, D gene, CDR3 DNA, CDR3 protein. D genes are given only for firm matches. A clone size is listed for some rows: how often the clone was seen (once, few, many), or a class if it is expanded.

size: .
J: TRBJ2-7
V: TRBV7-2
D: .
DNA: TGTGCCAGCAGCTTAGTTACCTACGAGCAGTACTTC
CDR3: CASSLVTYEQYF

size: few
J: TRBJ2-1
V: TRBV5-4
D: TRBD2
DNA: TGTGCCAGCAGCCGCTCTCTAGCGGGAGGGCGGAATGAGCAGTTCTTC
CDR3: CASSRSLAGGRNEQFF

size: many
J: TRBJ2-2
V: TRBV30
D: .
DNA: TGTGCCTGGAGTCCGGACGGGATCGGGGAGCTGTTTTTT
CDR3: CAWSPDGIGELFF

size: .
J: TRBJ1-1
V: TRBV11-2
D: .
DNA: TGTGCCAGCAGCTTAGTTGGGGGGCCAACTGAAGCTTTCTTT
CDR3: CASSLVGGPTEAFF

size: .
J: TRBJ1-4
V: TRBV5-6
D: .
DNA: TGTGCCAGCAGAGGTCCGGGATCTAATGAAAAACTGTTTTTT
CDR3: CASRGPGSNEKLFF

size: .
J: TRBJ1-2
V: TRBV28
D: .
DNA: TGTGCCACCATCCTTGGGGGGGCCGAATCCTACCTTAACTATGGCTACACCTTC
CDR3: CATILGGAESYLNYGYTF

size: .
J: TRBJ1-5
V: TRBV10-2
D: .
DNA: TGCGCCAGCAGTGAGTCGACATCCTTTCAGCCCCAGCATTTT
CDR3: CASSESTSFQPQHF

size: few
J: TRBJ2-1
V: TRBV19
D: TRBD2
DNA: TGTGCCAGTAGTATAGGCGGGGGACTAGCGGGAGACAATGAGCAGTTCTTC
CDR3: CASSIGGGLAGDNEQFF

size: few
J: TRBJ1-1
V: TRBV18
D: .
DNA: TGTGCCAGCTCGCCTGGGGACGGTGAAGCTTTCTTT
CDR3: CASSPGDGEAFF

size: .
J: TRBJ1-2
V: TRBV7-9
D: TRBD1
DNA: TGTGCCAGCACTGGGACGTCAGGGGGCGGCTACACCTTC
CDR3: CASTGTSGGGYTF

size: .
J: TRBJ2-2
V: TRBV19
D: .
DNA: TGTGCCAGTAGTATGGTACAGGGCAGGGCTACGAACCCCGGGGAGCTGTTTTTT
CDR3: CASSMVQGRATNPGELFF

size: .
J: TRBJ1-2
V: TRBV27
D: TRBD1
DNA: TGTGCCAGCAGTTTATCCCGGGACAGGGATGGCTACACCTTC
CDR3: CASSLSRDRDGYTF

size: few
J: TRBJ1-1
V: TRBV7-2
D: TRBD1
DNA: TGTGCCAGCAGCCAATGGACAGGGGGCACTGAAGCTTTCTTT
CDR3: CASSQWTGGTEAFF

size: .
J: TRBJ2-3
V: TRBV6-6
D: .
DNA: TGTGCCAGCAGTTACTCCCTCCCCACAGATACGCAGTATTTT
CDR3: CASSYSLPTDTQYF

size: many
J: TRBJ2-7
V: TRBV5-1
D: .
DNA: TGCGCCAGCGCTGGGGCGGGTCCTTCCTACGAGCAGTACTTC
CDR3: CASAGAGPSYEQYF

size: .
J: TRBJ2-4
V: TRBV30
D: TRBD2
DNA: TGTGCCTGGAGTCGGAGCGGGACCTTACTAGCCAAAAACATTCAGTACTTC
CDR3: CAWSRSGTLLAKNIQYF

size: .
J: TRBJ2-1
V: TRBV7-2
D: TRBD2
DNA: TGTGCCAGCAGCGACACTAGCGGGAGGGCCATGCATGAGCAGTTCTTC
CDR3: CASSDTSGRAMHEQFF

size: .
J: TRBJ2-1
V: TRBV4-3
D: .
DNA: TGCGCCAGCAGCCAAGAATTTGGGACCAATGAGCAGTTCTTC
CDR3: CASSQEFGTNEQFF

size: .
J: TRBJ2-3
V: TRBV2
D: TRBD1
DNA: TGTGCCAGCAGGATGACAGGGGGAACAGATACGCAGTATTTT
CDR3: CASRMTGGTDTQYF

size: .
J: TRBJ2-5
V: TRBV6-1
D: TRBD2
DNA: TGTGCCAGCAGTGAAGGGGGGGGGACCCAGTACTTC
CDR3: CASSEGGGTQYF

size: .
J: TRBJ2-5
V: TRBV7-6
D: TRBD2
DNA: TGTGCCAGCAGCCTGGGACTAGCGGGAGGAGGCCAAGAGACCCAGTACTTC
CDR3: CASSLGLAGGGQETQYF

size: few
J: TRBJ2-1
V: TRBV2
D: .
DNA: TGTGCCACCTCAGTCGGTCTAGCAAGGAATGAGCAGTTCTTC
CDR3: CATSVGLARNEQFF

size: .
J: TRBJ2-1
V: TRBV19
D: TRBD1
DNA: TGTGCCAGTAGTCAGGGGGCGGGTGAGCAGTTCTTC
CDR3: CASSQGAGEQFF

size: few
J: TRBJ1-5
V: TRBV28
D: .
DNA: TGTGCCAGCGGGCCACTTCATCAGCCCCAGCATTTT
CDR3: CASGPLHQPQHF

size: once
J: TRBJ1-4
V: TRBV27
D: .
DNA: TGTGCCAGCAGTTTCCGGCGTTTAGATGAAAAACTGTTTTTT
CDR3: CASSFRRLDEKLFF

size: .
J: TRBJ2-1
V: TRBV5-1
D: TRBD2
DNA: TGCGCCAGCAGCCCTGAGGGCCCTAGCGGGGGCGGGCAGTTCTTC
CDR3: CASSPEGPSGGGQFF

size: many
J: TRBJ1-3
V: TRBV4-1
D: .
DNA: TGCGCCAGCAGCCATAACTCAGGGACTTCAGGAAACACCATATATTTT
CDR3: CASSHNSGTSGNTIYF

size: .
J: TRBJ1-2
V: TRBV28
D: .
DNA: TGTGCCAGCAGTAGGTGGGCAGACTATGGCTACACCTTC
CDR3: CASSRWADYGYTF

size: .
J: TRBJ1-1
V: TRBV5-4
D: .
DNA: TGTGCCAGCAGCTTGACGGGGGCCGGTGAAGCTTTCTTT
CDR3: CASSLTGAGEAFF

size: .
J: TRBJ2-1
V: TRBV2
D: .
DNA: TGTGCCAGCAGACCCAGCGGCCCCGATTTAGACAATGAGCAGTTCTTC
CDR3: CASRPSGPDLDNEQFF

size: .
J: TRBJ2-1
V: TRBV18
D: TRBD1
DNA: TGTGCCAGCTCGCCCGGGACAGACCCTTACAATGAGCAGTTCTTC
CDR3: CASSPGTDPYNEQFF

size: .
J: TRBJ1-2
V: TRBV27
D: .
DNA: TGTGCCAGCAGTCCCCGGGGGGCCAGGGGTGGCTACACCTTC
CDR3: CASSPRGARGGYTF

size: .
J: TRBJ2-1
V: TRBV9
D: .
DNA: TGTGCCAGCAGCGTGGGCCCTCAGCAGTTCTTC
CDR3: CASSVGPQQFF

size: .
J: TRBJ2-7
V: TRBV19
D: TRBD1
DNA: TGTGCCAGTAGTGGCTGGGGACAGGGGGACGAGCAGTACTTC
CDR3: CASSGWGQGDEQYF

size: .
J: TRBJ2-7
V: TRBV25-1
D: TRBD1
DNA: TGTGCCAGCAGTCAAACCGGGACAGGCCTCTACGAGCAGTACTTC
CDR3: CASSQTGTGLYEQYF

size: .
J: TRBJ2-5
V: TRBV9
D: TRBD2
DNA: TGTGCCAGCAGCCCCCGTGGTTTCGGGAGCGGGACGGGGGAGACCCAGTACTTC
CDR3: CASSPRGFGSGTGETQYF

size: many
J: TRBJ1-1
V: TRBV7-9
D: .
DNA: TGTGCCAGCAGCTTACACCAGGGAGAATCTGAAGCTTTCTTT
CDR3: CASSLHQGESEAFF

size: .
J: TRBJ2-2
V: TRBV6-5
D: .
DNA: TGTGCCAGCAAGCTGGCTTTGCCCGGGGAGCTGTTTTTT
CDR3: CASKLALPGELFF

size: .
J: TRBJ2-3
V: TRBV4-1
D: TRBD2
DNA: TGCGCCAGCAGCCCTAGGGCTAGCGGTTTCACAGATACGCAGTATTTT
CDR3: CASSPRASGFTDTQYF

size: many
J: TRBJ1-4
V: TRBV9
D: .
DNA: TGTGCCAGCAGGGCAGGAGACGGGGGACATGAAAAACTGTTTTTT
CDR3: CASRAGDGGHEKLFF

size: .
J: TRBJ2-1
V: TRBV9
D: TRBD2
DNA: TGTGCCAGCAGCGTAGAGGCTAGCGGGGGTTACAATGAGCAGTTCTTC
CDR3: CASSVEASGGYNEQFF

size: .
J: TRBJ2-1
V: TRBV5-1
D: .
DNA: TGCGCCAGCAGCTTGTATGGGTCCTACAATGAGCAGTTCTTC
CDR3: CASSLYGSYNEQFF

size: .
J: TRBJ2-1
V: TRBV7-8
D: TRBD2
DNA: TGTGCCAGCAGCTCGGGACTAGCGGGAGTTGGAGAGCAGTTCTTC
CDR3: CASSSGLAGVGEQFF

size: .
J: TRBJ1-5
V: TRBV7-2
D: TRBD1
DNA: TGTGCCAGCAGCTGGGAGACAGGGTCCGGTCAGCCCCAGCATTTT
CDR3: CASSWETGSGQPQHF

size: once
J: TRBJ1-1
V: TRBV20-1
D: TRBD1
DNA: TGCAGTGCTCGTCGGACAGGGAGTGCTTTCTTT
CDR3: CSARRTGSAFF

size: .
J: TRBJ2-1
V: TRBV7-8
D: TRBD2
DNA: TGTGCCAGCAGCGACGGGACTACGAATGAGCAGTTCTTC
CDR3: CASSDGTTNEQFF

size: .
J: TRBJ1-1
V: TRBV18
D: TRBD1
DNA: TGTGCCAGCTCACCGGACAGGGTTACTGAAGCTTTCTTT
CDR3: CASSPDRVTEAFF

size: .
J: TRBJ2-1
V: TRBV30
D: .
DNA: TGTGCCTGGAGTCCCCCAGGGGGGGGTGGGCAGTTCTTC
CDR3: CAWSPPGGGGQFF

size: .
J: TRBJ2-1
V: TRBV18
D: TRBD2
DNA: TGTGCCAGCTCACCTAGCGGGACCTACAATGAGCAGTTCTTC
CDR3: CASSPSGTYNEQFF

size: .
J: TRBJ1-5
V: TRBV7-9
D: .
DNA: TGTGCCAGCAGCCCCGGTCGCGGGCCGAATCAGCCCCAGCATTTT
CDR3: CASSPGRGPNQPQHF

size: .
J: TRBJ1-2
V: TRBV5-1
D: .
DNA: TGCGCCAGCAGCTCCATGACAGTCTATGGCTACACCTTC
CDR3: CASSSMTVYGYTF

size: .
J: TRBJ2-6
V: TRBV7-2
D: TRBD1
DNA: TGTGCCAGCAGCTTGGACAGGGTCTGGGCCAACGTCCTGACTTTC
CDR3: CASSLDRVWANVLTF